This T cell receptor (beta chain) was captured in a study of blood T cell repertoires in COVID-19. In this sample, this clone turned up once. Individuals aged about 18 to 100 years were recruited from 24 US areas. The recovered donors of Cohort 3 showed two negative PCRs, clearance, or symptom resolution. Germline CDR1 is MNHEY and CDR2 is SMNVEV (reference sequence). V was pared by 2 bases and J by 2 bases, with 16 bases between. This CDR3 has 17 amino acids. Per the study methods: Nucleated cell number was recorded as an estimate derived from reference gene primer amplification. This table comes from immunoSEQ multiplex PCR, and its TCRdb copy is limited to in-frame clones, with some not included. The DNA gave D and trimming, while V, J and clone size come from that table. The table lists 190,000 or so clones, roughly 80% of them singletons, with 12% in the top ten.

The sample consisted of PBMCs or T cells enriched from blood (not recorded which). The receptor comes from a middle-aged man who had recovered from COVID-19. The V call is TRBV27, the J call TRBJ2-1; D might be TRBD2 (6 bases). CDR3 coding DNA: TGTGCCAGCAGTTTAGCGGAGGGCTTCCCGACCTACAATGAGCAGTTCTTC. Protein: CASSLAEGFPTYNEQFF.